The 10 T cell receptor beta chains below all came from one sample that was sequenced in a study of CD8+ T cells in alopecia areata. RNA extraction was followed by reverse transcription into cDNA, which acted as the sequencing template. The protocol was immunoSEQ multiplex PCR, while the TCRdb copy is restricted to in-frame clones and leaves out a portion. The table has some 190,000 clones, approximately 67% seen once. Treatment described: oral pan-JAK inhibitor, 5-10 mg twice daily. The sequencing used CD4+ T cells sorted from blood, collected at approximately week 44, from a patient treated with tofacitinib. All receptors derive from a human donor with alopecia areata.

This clone was detected a few times. J is TRBJ1-5 and V is TRBV7-8; weak D call: TRBD1 (6 bases). Trimming stripped 5 bases from V and 0 bases from J, with 14 bases between. The CDR3 length is 16 residues. From germline, CDR1 is SGHVS and CDR2 FQNEAQ. The DNA for the CDR3 is TGTGCCAGCAGCCCCCTCGGGACAAGTAGCAATCAGCCCCAGCATTTT. Translation gives CASSPLGTSSNQPQHF.

V gene TRBV29-1 combines with J gene TRBJ2-5, with 12 bases lining up with TRBD2. This CDR3 is built from 13 residues. The junction had 3 bases not matched to a gene; V was cut back by 6 bases and J by 4 bases. Germline CDR1 is SQVTM and CDR2 is ANQGSEA. The CDR3 coding sequence is TGCAGCGTGCTAGCGGGGGGGATAGAGACCCAGTACTTC. It yields the protein CSVLAGGIETQYF.

The CDR3 DNA follows: TGTGCCAGCAGTTACGTGGGGGACCCCAATGAGCAGTTCTTC. This gives the protein CASSYVGDPNEQFF. The chain joins TRBV6-5 to TRBJ2-1; D tentatively reads TRBD1 or TRBD2 (5 bases each). V was cut by 2 bases and J by 6 bases, with 11 bases left in between. The length of the CDR3 is 14 residues. In germline, CDR1 is MNHEY, CDR2 SVGAGI.

This chain links TRBV7-2 with TRBJ2-3; 11 nucleotides line up with TRBD2. This CDR3 spans 16 amino acids. V was pared by 3 bases and J by 2 bases, with 4 bases of the junction left unmatched. Germline V gives CDR1 SGHTA, CDR2 FQGNSA. CDR3 sequence: CASSFRLAGTTDTQYF. The DNA for the CDR3 is TGTGCCAGCAGCTTTAGACTAGCGGGGACCACAGATACGCAGTATTTT.

The chain links TRBV14 to TRBJ1-2; TRBD1 aligns across 8 bases. The CDR3 has 14 amino acids. Losses at the gene ends were 4 bases for V and 8 bases for J; bases not matched to a gene: 9. CDR1 and CDR2 from the germline V gene are SGHDN and FVKESK. The DNA for the CDR3 is TGTGCCAGCAGCCCCCCGGACAGGGCCAAGGGCTACACCTTC. Translated, it gives CASSPPDRAKGYTF. Based on the CDR3 plus reference TRBV14 and TRBJ1-2, the full variable domain is EAGVTQFPSHSVIEKGQTVTLRCDPISGHDNLYWYRRVMGKEIKFLLHFVKESKQDESGMPNNRFLAERTGGTYSTLKVQPAELEDSGVYFCASSPPDRAKGYTFGSGTRLTVV.

J is TRBJ1-2 and V is TRBV23-1; 7 nucleotides line up with TRBD1. TRBV23-1 is treated as an ORF (open reading frame) with a function not yet certain. The V segment lost 3 bases and the J segment 1 base; nucleotides outside the gene matches: 5. The CDR3 spans 15 residues. CDR3 protein: CASSHRTGGNYGYTF. The CDR3 DNA sequence: TGCGCCAGCAGTCACAGGACAGGTGGTAACTATGGCTACACCTTC.

V gene TRBV25-1 combines with J gene TRBJ1-6; D possibly corresponds to TRBD1 (5 bases). Germline CDR1 and CDR2: MGHDK and SYGVNS. The V end lost 4 bases, the J end lost 3 bases, and 10 bases lay between the germline ends. CDR3 size: 15 residues. CDR3 sequence (DNA): TGTGCCAGCAGTGGCCGGGACGGCTATAATTCACCCCTCCACTTT. Translation: CASSGRDGYNSPLHF.

V usage is TRBV29-1 and J usage is TRBJ1-1; D possibly corresponds to TRBD1 (5 bases). The V and J ends lost 2 bases and 0 bases respectively, with 7 bases between them. Germline CDR1 reads SQVTM; CDR2 reads ANQGSEA. This CDR3 has 13 amino acids. This CDR3 is CSVEWGLNTEAFF. CDR3 in DNA: TGCAGCGTTGAATGGGGACTGAACACTGAAGCTTTCTTT.

The chain is built from TRBV9 and TRBJ2-7; the D gene is possibly TRBD1 (5 bases). The CDR3 sequence is 17 residues long. Germline loops: CDR1 SGDLS, CDR2 YYNGEE. Trimming pared 0 bases from V and 6 bases from J, leaving 22 bases between. The CDR3 nucleotides read TGTGCCAGCAGCGTAGCTCCCCCCCAGGGCGGTCCGGGCGAGCAGTACTTC. Protein sequence: CASSVAPPQGGPGEQYF.

The rearrangement uses TRBV13 and TRBJ1-1, with D uncertain. V was pared by 3 bases and J by 2 bases, with 10 bases between. CDR1 and CDR2 from the germline V gene are PRHDT and FYEKMQ (reference sequence). The CDR3 totals 14 residues. This CDR3 reads CASSFRTGNTEAFF. The CDR3 bases are TGTGCCAGCAGCTTTAGGACGGGAAACACTGAAGCTTTCTTT.